The rows below give T cell receptor beta chains drawn from one sample of a study of T cells in Graves' hyperthyroidism and ophthalmopathy. TCRdb re-called the multiplex PCR reads through MiXCR, storing one row per CDR3 protein. The repertoire consists of fewer than 40,000 distinct CDR3 sequences, with approximately 52% occurring once and the leading ten covering roughly 15%. Sequencing was carried out using blood. These receptors were obtained from a man aged 40-49 years with Graves' ophthalmopathy. CDR3s include the opening cysteine and the closing phenylalanine or tryptophan. D genes are given only for firm matches. Rows give clone size only sometimes, using once, few, many, or a class for an expanded clone.

D	J	size	V	DNA	CDR3
NA	TRBJ2-3	many	TRBV5-4	TGTGCCAGCACCAAACAGGGTTTAGGGGGCACAGATACGCAGTATTTT	CASTKQGLGGTDTQYF
TRBD1	TRBJ1-5	many	TRBV6-5	TGTGCCAGCAGCCCGCGACAGGGCGAACGTCAGCCCCAGCATTTT	CASSPRQGERQPQHF
TRBD1	TRBJ2-7	once	TRBV12-3/TRBV12-4	TGTGCCAGCAGGACCTCAGGGGGTCCCTCCTACGAGCAGTGCTTC	CASRTSGGPSYEQCF
NA	TRBJ2-3	NA	TRBV12-3/TRBV12-4	TGTGCCAGCAGGCCCCTAGGGGAGTATTTT	CASRPLGEYF
NA	TRBJ2-5	many	TRBV20-1	TGCAGTGCTAAACCCCAAGAGACCCAGTACTTC	CSAKPQETQYF
NA	TRBJ2-1	NA	TRBV7-2	TGTGCCAGCAGCCTGCTGGGGGGCTCCTACAATGAGCAGTTCTTC	CASSLLGGSYNEQFF
NA	TRBJ1-2	many	TRBV30	TGTGCCTGGAGACATAGGGGTACATACTATGGCTACACCTTC	CAWRHRGTYYGYTF
TRBD2	TRBJ2-3	NA	TRBV20-1	TGCAGTGCCCCCCGTGGCGGGACTAGCGGGCCAGATACGCAGTATTTT	CSAPRGGTSGPDTQYF
NA	TRBJ2-7	medium-sized	TRBV7-2	TGTGCCAGCAGCTTAGTGGTTGGAGTAACCTACGAGCAGTACTTC	CASSLVVGVTYEQYF
NA	TRBJ1-1	many	TRBV5-8	TGTGCCAGCAGCTTTTCGGGGCGGCCTGGGGCTTTCTTT	CASSFSGRPGAFF
NA	TRBJ2-3	medium-sized	TRBV11-2	TGTGCCAGCAGTCCCACACCGGATACGCAGTATTTT	CASSPTPDTQYF
NA	TRBJ2-7	NA	TRBV20-1	TGCAGTGCTAGTGAGAGGAACGAGCAGTACTTC	CSASERNEQYF
TRBD2	TRBJ2-3	NA	TRBV7-6	TGTGCCAGCAGCTCCGGGACTAGCGGGCCGGATACGCAGTATTTT	CASSSGTSGPDTQYF
TRBD2	TRBJ2-1	NA	TRBV7-9	TGTGCCAGCAGCTTGGGAGGGACTAGCGGGAGTTCGAATGAGCAGTTCTTC	CASSLGGTSGSSNEQFF
NA	TRBJ1-5	many	TRBV6-5	TGTGCCAGCAGTTACTCTGGTAGCAATCAGCCCCAGCATTTT	CASSYSGSNQPQHF
NA	TRBJ2-3	many	TRBV19	TGTGCCAGTAGTATTAGCAGGGCCACAGATACGCAGTATTTT	CASSISRATDTQYF
TRBD2	TRBJ2-1	NA	TRBV7-3	TGTGCCAGCAGCTCCCTAGGACTAGCGGGAGCGGATGAGCAGTTCTTC	CASSSLGLAGADEQFF
NA	TRBJ2-1	NA	TRBV2	TGTGCCAGCAGTGAGTTGGAATACAATGAGCAGTTCTTC	CASSELEYNEQFF